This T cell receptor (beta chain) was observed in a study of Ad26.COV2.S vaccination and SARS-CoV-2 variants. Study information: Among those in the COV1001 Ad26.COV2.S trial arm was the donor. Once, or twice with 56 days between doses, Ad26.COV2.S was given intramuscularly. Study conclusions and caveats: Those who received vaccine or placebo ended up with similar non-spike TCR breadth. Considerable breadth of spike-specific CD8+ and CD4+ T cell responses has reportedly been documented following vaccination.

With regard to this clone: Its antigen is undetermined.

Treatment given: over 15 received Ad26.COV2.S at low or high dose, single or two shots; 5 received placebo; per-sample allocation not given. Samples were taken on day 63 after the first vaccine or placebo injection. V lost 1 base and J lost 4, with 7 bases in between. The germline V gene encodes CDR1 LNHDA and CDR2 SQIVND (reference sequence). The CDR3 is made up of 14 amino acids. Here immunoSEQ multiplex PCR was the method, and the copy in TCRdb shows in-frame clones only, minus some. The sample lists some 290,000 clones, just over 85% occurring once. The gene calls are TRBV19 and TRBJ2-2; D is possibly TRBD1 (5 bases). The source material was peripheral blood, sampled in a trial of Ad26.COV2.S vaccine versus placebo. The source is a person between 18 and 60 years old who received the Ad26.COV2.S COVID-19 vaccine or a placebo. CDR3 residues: CASSIVGLTGELFF. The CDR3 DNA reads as TGTGCCAGTAGTATAGTGGGGCTCACCGGGGAGCTGTTTTTT.